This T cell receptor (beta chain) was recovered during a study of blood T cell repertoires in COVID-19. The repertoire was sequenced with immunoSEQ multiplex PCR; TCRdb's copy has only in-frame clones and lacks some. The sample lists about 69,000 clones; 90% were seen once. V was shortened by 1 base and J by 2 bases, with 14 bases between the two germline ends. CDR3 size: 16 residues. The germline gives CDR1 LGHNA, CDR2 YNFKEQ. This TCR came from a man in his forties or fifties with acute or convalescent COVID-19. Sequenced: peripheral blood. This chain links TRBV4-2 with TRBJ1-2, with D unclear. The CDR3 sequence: CASSQVVREINYGYTF. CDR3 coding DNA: TGTGCCAGCAGCCAAGTAGTAAGGGAGATCAACTATGGCTACACCTTC.